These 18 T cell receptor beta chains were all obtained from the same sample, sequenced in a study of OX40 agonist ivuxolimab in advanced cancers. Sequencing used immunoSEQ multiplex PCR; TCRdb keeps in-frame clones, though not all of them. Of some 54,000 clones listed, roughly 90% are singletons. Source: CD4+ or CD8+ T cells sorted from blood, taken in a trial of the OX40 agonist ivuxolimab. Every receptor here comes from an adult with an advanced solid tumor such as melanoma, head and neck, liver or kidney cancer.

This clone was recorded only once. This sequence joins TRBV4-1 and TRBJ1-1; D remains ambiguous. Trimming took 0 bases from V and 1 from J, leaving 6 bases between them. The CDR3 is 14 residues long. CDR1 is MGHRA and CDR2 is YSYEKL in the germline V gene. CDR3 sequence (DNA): TGCGCCAGCAGCCAAGATCTGGCGAACACTGAAGCTTTCTTT. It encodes CASSQDLANTEAFF.

The CDR3 sequence is CASSLLTWNSPLHF. CDR3 bases: TGTGCCAGCAGCTTACTGACTTGGAATTCACCCCTCCACTTT. The chain uses TRBV11-2 and TRBJ1-6; no reliable D call. Looked up from germline, CDR1 is SGHAT and CDR2 is FQNNGV. V lost 2 bases to trimming and J lost 7 bases, with 9 bases between them. The CDR3 loop spans 14 amino acids. Using reference TRBV11-2 and TRBJ1-6 for the parts outside the CDR3, the full variable domain is EAGVAQSPRYKIIEKRQSVAFWCNPISGHATLYWYQQILGQGPKLLIQFQNNGVVDDSQLPKDRFSAERLKGVDSTLKIQPAKLEDSAVYLCASSLLTWNSPLHFGNGTRLTVT.

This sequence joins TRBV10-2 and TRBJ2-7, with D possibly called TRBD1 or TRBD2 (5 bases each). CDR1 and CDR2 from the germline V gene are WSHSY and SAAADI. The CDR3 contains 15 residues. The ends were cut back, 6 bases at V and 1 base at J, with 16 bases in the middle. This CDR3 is CASRDSGTASYEQYF. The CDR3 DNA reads TGCGCCAGCAGGGATTCCGGGACGGCATCCTACGAGCAGTACTTC.

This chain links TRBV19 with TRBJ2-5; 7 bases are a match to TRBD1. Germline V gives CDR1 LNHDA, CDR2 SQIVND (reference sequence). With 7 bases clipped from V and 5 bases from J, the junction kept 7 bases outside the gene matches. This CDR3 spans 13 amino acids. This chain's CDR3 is CASITGVGETQYF. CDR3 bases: TGTGCCAGTATTACAGGGGTAGGGGAGACCCAGTACTTC.

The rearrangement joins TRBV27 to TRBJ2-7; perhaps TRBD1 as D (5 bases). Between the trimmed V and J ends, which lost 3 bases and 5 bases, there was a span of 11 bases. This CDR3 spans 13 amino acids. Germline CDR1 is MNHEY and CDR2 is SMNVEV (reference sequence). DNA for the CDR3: TGTGCCAGCAGTTTTTTGGTAGGGGACGAGCAGTACTTC. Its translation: CASSFLVGDEQYF.

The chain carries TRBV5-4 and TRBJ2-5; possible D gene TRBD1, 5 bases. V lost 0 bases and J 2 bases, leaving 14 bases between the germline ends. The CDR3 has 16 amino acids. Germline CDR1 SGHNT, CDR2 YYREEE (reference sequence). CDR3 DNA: TGTGCCAGCAGCTTGGTGGGTAACAGGAAACAAGAGACCCAGTACTTC. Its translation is CASSLVGNRKQETQYF.

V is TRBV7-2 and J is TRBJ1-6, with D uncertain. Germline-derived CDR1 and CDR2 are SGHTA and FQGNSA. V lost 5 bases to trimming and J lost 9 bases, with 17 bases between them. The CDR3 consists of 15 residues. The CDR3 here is CASSPRRVASSPLHF. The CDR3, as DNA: TGTGCCAGCAGCCCACGTCGGGTGGCCAGTTCACCCCTCCACTTT.

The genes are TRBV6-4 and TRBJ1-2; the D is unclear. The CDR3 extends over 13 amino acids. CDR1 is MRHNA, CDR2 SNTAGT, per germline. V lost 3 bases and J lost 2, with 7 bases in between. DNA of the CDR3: TGTGCCAGCAGTGAGGTCCCGAACTATGGCTACACCTTC. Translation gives CASSEVPNYGYTF.

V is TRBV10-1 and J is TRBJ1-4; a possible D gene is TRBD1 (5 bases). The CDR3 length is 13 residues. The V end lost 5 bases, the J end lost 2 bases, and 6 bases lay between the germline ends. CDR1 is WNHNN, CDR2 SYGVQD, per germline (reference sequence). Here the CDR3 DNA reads TGCGCCAGCAGTAACAGGACTAATGAAAAACTGTTTTTT. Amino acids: CASSNRTNEKLFF.

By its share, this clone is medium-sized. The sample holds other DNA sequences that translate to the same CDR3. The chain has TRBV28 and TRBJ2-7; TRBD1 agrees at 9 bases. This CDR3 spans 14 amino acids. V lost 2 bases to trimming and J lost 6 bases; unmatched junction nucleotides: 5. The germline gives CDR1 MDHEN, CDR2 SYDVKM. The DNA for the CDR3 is TGTGCCAGCAGTTTAGGGACAGGGAGGGGCGAGCAGTACTTC. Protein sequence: CASSLGTGRGEQYF.

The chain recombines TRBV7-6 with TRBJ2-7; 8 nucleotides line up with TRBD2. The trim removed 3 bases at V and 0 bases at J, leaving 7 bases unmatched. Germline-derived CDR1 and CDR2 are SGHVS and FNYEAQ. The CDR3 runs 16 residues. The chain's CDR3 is CASSLQPGGVSYEQYF. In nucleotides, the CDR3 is TGTGCCAGCAGCTTGCAACCCGGGGGGGTCTCCTACGAGCAGTACTTC.

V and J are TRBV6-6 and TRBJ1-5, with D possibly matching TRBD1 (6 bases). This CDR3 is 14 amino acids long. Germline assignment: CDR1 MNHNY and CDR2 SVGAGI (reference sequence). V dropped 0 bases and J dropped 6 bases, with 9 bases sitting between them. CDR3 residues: CASSYSRGGQPQHF. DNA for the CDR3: TGTGCCAGCAGTTACTCGAGGGGGGGTCAGCCCCAGCATTTT.

The CDR3 DNA is TGCGCCAGCAGTCTCCAGGCGGGGGTCAATCAGCCCCAGCATTTT. Translation gives CASSLQAGVNQPQHF. The V gene is TRBV23-1, the J gene TRBJ1-5, with D possibly being TRBD1 (5 bases). TRBV23-1 is identified as an open reading frame with a role that is uncertain. This CDR3 comprises 15 residues. The germline V and J ends were trimmed by 4 bases and 3 bases, with 13 bases remaining between them.

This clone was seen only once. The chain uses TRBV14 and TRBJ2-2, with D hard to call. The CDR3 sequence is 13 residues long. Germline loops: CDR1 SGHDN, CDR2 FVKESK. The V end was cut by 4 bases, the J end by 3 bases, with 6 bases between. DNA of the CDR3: TGTGCCAGCAGCCTTATTGACACCGGGGAGCTGTTTTTT. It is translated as CASSLIDTGELFF. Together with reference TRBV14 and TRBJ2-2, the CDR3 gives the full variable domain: EAGVTQFPSHSVIEKGQTVTLRCDPISGHDNLYWYRRVMGKEIKFLLHFVKESKQDESGMPNNRFLAERTGGTYSTLKVQPAELEDSGVYFCASSLIDTGELFFGEGSRLTVL.

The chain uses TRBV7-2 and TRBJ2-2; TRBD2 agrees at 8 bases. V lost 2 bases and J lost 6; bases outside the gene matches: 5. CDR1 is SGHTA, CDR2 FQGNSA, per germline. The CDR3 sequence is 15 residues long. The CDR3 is CASSLFGGAAGELFF. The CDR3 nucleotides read TGTGCCAGCAGCTTATTCGGGGGGGCCGCCGGGGAGCTGTTTTTT.

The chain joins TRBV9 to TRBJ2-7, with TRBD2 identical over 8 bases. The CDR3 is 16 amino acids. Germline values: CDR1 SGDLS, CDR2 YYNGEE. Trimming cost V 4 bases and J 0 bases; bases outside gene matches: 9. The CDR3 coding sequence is TGTGCCAGCAGCCCCCGGGGGGGGACAACCTCCTACGAGCAGTACTTC. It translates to CASSPRGGTTSYEQYF.

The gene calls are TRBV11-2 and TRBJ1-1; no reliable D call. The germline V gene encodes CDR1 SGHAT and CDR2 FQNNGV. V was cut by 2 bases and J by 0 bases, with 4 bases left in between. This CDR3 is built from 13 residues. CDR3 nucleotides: TGTGCCAGCAGCTTATTAATGAACACTGAAGCTTTCTTT. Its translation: CASSLLMNTEAFF.

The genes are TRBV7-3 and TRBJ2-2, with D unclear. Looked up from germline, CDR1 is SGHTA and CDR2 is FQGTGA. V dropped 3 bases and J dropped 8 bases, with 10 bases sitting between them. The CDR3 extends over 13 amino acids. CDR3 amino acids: CASSFQAVGELFF. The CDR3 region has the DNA TGTGCCAGCAGCTTCCAAGCAGTTGGGGAGCTGTTTTTT.